The following is a T cell receptor (beta chain) sequence with its context. Its target is unknown. From RNA, the CDR3 regions of TCR beta chains were amplified and sequenced. The authors performed first-round RT-PCR with HTBI primers and then a second-round multiplex PCR. TCRdb recomputed calls from the multiplex PCR reads with MiXCR, one row per CDR3 protein. Of 620,000 or so distinct CDR3 sequences detected, about 24% appear once; the ten largest clones hold 7.1%. Orbital computed tomography and thyroid ultrasound, along with TRAb, serum thyroxine and clinical symptoms, underpinned diagnosis. The length of the CDR3 is 12 residues. V shed 1 base and J shed 10 bases, with 10 bases lying between them. Germline CDR1 reads SEHNR; CDR2 reads FQNEAQ (reference sequence). This sample is drawn from a study of Graves' ophthalmopathy and Graves' hyperthyroidism. Study-level points and caveats: Ophthalmopathy could be told apart from stable hyperthyroidism by a 13-signature model (about 88% sensitivity, around 80% specificity). Blood also held most thyroid clonotypes expanded above 0.001 frequency.

The receptor's source is a woman in her late teens or twenties with stable Graves' hyperthyroidism. Some clones in this sample may be carry-over from other donors' samples. The chain couples TRBV7-9 to TRBJ1-1, with unresolved D. Sequences were obtained from peripheral blood. The CDR3 DNA follows: TGTGCCAGCAGCTTAGGGGGAATGTCAGCTTTCTTT. It encodes CASSLGGMSAFF.